The 9 T cell receptor beta chains listed next were all sequenced from one sample in a study of T cells in Graves' hyperthyroidism and ophthalmopathy. Amplification targeted TCR beta CDR3 regions from RNA transcripts. With the HTBI primer set, the TCR CDR3 went through a first round of RT-PCR. TCRdb independently ran MiXCR on the multiplex PCR reads; one entry per CDR3 protein. The sample carries approximately 360,000 distinct CDR3 sequences, roughly 14% recorded once. The specimen sequenced was blood. These receptors were taken from a woman aged 18-29 years with Graves' hyperthyroidism that later progressed to Graves' ophthalmopathy.

This clonotype came up many times. The chain carries TRBV7-2 and TRBJ2-1; the match to TRBD2 covers 11 bases. The germline CDR1 and CDR2 sequences are SGHTA and FQGNSA. Trimming at V came to 3 bases and at J to 7 bases, leaving 2 bases not matched to a gene. The CDR3 sequence is 14 residues long. The chain's CDR3 is CASSFSSGRNEQFF. CDR3 DNA: TGTGCCAGCAGCTTTTCTAGCGGGAGGAATGAGCAGTTCTTC.

The chain carries TRBV6-1 and TRBJ1-4; weak D call: TRBD1 (5 bases). Germline assignment: CDR1 MNHNS and CDR2 SASEGT. This CDR3 spans 15 amino acids. Trimming took 3 bases from V and 8 from J, leaving 16 bases between them. CDR3 nucleotides: TGTGCCAGCAGTGAGGGACCGTTCAGTAGGGAAAAACTGTTTTTT. Its protein is CASSEGPFSREKLFF.

As concerns this clonotype: A much larger clone lies one base from this, so it may be a read error. This sequence joins TRBV18 and TRBJ2-7; no clear D gene. Matching the DNA end better, TRBJ2-1 makes the J call doubtful. CDR3 length: 15 residues. The germline V gene encodes CDR1 KGHSH and CDR2 LQKENI. CDR3 DNA: TGTGCCAGCTCACCACCGTCAGGTTACTCCTACGAGCAGTTCTTC. It is translated as CASSPPSGYSYEQFF.

The chain employs TRBV16 and TRBJ1-1, with 8 bases lining up with TRBD1. Per the germline V gene, CDR1 is KGHSY and CDR2 is FQNENV. The J segment lost 5 bases and the V segment lost 7 bases, leaving 6 bases of the junction unmatched. This CDR3 has 13 residues. CDR3 sequence (DNA): TGTGCCAGCAACGGACAGGGCCAAACTGAAGCTTTCTTT. Its translation is CASNGQGQTEAFF. The variable domain in full, completed from reference TRBV16 and TRBJ1-1, reads GEEVAQTPKHLVRGEGQKAKLYCAPIKGHSYVFWYQQVLKNEFKFLISFQNENVFDETGMPKERFSAKCLPNSPCSLEIQATKLEDSAVYFCASNGQGQTEAFFGQGTRLTVV.

The chain couples TRBV15 to TRBJ2-1, with D possibly TRBD2 on 7 matching bases. Germline lookup yields CDR1 LNHNV and CDR2 YYDKDF (reference sequence). The CDR3 runs to 17 residues. Trimming took off 3 bases at V and 0 bases at J, with 15 bases between the two ends. This chain's CDR3 is CATSRGGGVGSYNEQFF. CDR3 in DNA: TGTGCCACCAGCAGGGGGGGGGGCGTAGGCTCCTACAATGAGCAGTTCTTC.

The rearrangement joins TRBV7-9 to TRBJ1-2; D gene uncertain. The CDR3 is made up of 12 amino acids. V lost 8 bases and J 4 bases, leaving 11 bases between the germline ends. CDR1 is SEHNR and CDR2 is FQNEAQ in the germline V gene (reference sequence). In nucleotides, the CDR3 is TGTGCCAGCGAGGAGGGTCCCTATGGCTACACCTTC. Translated: CASEEGPYGYTF.

This clonotype was seen many times. The chain joins TRBV5-6 to TRBJ2-5; D uncertain. The CDR3 totals 14 residues. Germline V gene lookup returns CDR1 SGHDT and CDR2 YYEEEE. V gave up 4 bases and J gave up 0 bases, with 10 bases separating them. DNA for the CDR3: TGTGCCAGCAGCCGAGGCTCGGACCAAGAGACCCAGTACTTC. Amino acids: CASSRGSDQETQYF. Full variable domain (outside the CDR3, taken from reference TRBV5-6 and TRBJ2-5): DAGVTQSPTHLIKTRGQQVTLRCSPKSGHDTVSWYQQALGQGPQFIFQYYEEEERQRGNFPDRFSGHQFPNYSSELNVNALLLGDSALYLCASSRGSDQETQYFGPGTRLLVL.

The chain has TRBV3-1 and TRBJ2-5, with 13 bases matching TRBD2. Germline lookup yields CDR1 LGHDT and CDR2 YNNKEL (reference sequence). J was trimmed by 5 bases and V by 5 bases; bases with no gene match: 5. This CDR3 region has 15 residues. CDR3 nucleotide sequence: TGTGCCAGCAGCAAAGGACTAGCGGGAGTGGAGACCCAGTACTTC. It codes for CASSKGLAGVETQYF.

This clonotype has only a few counts. The gene calls are TRBV5-1 and TRBJ2-7, with 9 nucleotides matching TRBD1. CDR3 length equals 16 residues. Looked up from germline, CDR1 is SGHRS and CDR2 is YFSETQ. With V trimmed by 2 bases and J by 5 bases, 11 bases remained unmatched. Written as DNA, the CDR3 is TGCGCCAGCAGCTTAGGACAGGGGCCCCACGCCCACGAGCAGTACTTC. It translates to CASSLGQGPHAHEQYF.